These 22 T cell receptor beta chains were sequenced from one sample in a study of blood T cell repertoires in COVID-19. Here immunoSEQ multiplex PCR was the method, and the copy in TCRdb shows in-frame clones only, minus some. This sample has about 95,000 clones, with approximately 88% found just once. What was sequenced was peripheral blood. Source of these receptors: a man aged 60 to 69 with COVID-19, enrolled during active disease.

This clone showed up just a few times. The J gene is TRBJ1-3, the V gene TRBV5-4; D gene ambiguous. The CDR3 spans 13 residues. CDR1 SGHNT and CDR2 YYREEE come from the germline V gene (reference sequence). Trimming pared 1 base from V and 3 bases from J, leaving 5 bases between. CDR3 loop: CASSLYNGNTIYF. In nucleotides, the CDR3 is TGTGCCAGCAGCTTGTACAATGGAAACACCATATATTTT.

The CDR3 region is CASSSRDYNTGELFF. The CDR3 DNA reads TGTGCCAGCAGCTCCCGGGACTATAACACCGGGGAGCTGTTTTTT. V is TRBV7-6 and J is TRBJ2-2; 7 bases line up with TRBD2. CDR1 and CDR2 from the germline V gene are SGHVS and FNYEAQ. This CDR3 has 15 residues. V shed 4 bases, J shed 2 bases, and the junction held 4 bases outside the gene matches. Looking up the rest from reference TRBV7-6 and TRBJ2-2 gives the full variable domain: GAGVSQSPRYKVTKRGQDVALRCDPISGHVSLYWYRQALGQGPEFLTYFNYEAQQDKSGLPNDRFSAERPEGSISTLTIQRTEQRDSAMYRCASSSRDYNTGELFFGEGSRLTVL.

The genes are TRBV6-5 and TRBJ2-2, with a possible D match to TRBD2 (6 bases). V was shortened by 3 bases and J by 0 bases, with 11 bases between the two germline ends. Per the germline V gene, CDR1 is MNHEY and CDR2 is SVGAGI. This CDR3 has 16 residues. The CDR3 sequence is CASSYRGRPNTGELFF. CDR3 DNA sequence: TGTGCCAGCAGTTATAGAGGGAGGCCGAACACCGGGGAGCTGTTTTTT.

This rearrangement joins TRBV2 to TRBJ2-1; tentatively, D is TRBD1 (5 bases). The CDR3 contains 14 residues. Per germline, CDR1 SNHLY and CDR2 FYNNEI. V was shortened by 8 bases and J by 2 bases, with 13 bases between the two germline ends. CDR3 sequence: CASRPTGTYNEQFF. The CDR3 nucleotides read TGTGCCAGCCGCCCTACAGGCACCTACAATGAGCAGTTCTTC.

The chain links TRBV5-1 to TRBJ1-4, with 7 bases aligning to TRBD1. With 4 bases clipped from V and 6 bases from J, the junction kept 9 bases outside the gene matches. The CDR3 covers 15 residues. Germline CDR1 and CDR2: SGHRS and YFSETQ. For the CDR3, the DNA is TGCGCCAGCAGCCCGGAAGGGGGCTCGGATGAAAAACTGTTTTTT. Translating gives CASSPEGGSDEKLFF.

The chain combines TRBV7-2 with TRBJ1-6, with a weak D call TRBD1 (6 bases). The CDR3 sequence is 15 residues long. V was shortened by 2 bases and J by 8 bases, with 13 bases between the two germline ends. Germline V gives CDR1 SGHTA, CDR2 FQGNSA. CDR3 sequence: CASSLNTGMDSPLHF. CDR3 DNA sequence: TGTGCCAGCAGCTTAAATACAGGGATGGATTCACCCCTCCACTTT.

The chain couples TRBV19 to TRBJ2-1; tentative D call: TRBD1 (6 bases). The germline V and J ends were trimmed by 1 base and 3 bases, with 7 bases remaining between them. The CDR3 has 14 amino acids. Looked up from germline, CDR1 is LNHDA and CDR2 is SQIVND (reference sequence). The CDR3 region has the DNA TGTGCCAGTAGTATAGGGACAGACTACAATGAGCAGTTCTTC. Amino acid sequence: CASSIGTDYNEQFF.

The V call is TRBV3-1 (or the pseudogene TRBV3-2), the J call TRBJ2-1; perhaps TRBD2 as D (6 bases). The CDR3 covers 15 residues. CDR1 is LGHDT and CDR2 is YNNKEL in the germline V gene (reference sequence). V lost 2 bases, J lost 7 bases, and 15 bases lay in between. The CDR3 bases are TGTGCCAGCAGCCAAAGCGGCGGGATAGGGAATGAGCAGTTCTTC. It encodes CASSQSGGIGNEQFF.

This clone came up a few times. The genes are TRBV11-3 and TRBJ1-2; D perhaps matches TRBD1 (6 bases). The CDR3 length is 16 residues. Trimming removed 6 bases from V and 0 bases from J, with 17 bases in between. Per the germline V gene, CDR1 is SGHNT and CDR2 is YENEEA. Here the CDR3 reads CASSSPGDPANYGYTF. The CDR3 region has the DNA TGTGCCAGCAGTTCTCCAGGGGACCCAGCTAACTATGGCTACACCTTC.

V gene TRBV2 combines with J gene TRBJ2-5; D may be TRBD2 (5 bases). Germline V gene lookup returns CDR1 SNHLY and CDR2 FYNNEI. Trimming removed 10 bases at V and 5 bases at J, with 17 bases between. CDR3 length equals 13 residues. The CDR3, as DNA: TGTGCCACCTTAGAGGGAGATGGGGAGACCCAGTACTTC. The encoded protein is CATLEGDGETQYF.

The rearrangement links TRBV18 to TRBJ2-1, with 7 positions matching TRBD1. Germline assignment: CDR1 KGHSH and CDR2 LQKENI. The V segment lost 2 bases and the J segment 2 bases; nucleotides outside the gene matches: 3. The CDR3 runs to 15 residues. CDR3 sequence reads: CASSPGQEAYNEQFF. In nucleotides, the CDR3 is TGTGCCAGCTCACCAGGACAGGAGGCCTACAATGAGCAGTTCTTC.

The CDR3 DNA sequence: TGTGCCAGCAGCTCGCCGGTACTAGCGGGCACAGATACGCAGTATTTT. Translation gives CASSSPVLAGTDTQYF. J is TRBJ2-3 and V is TRBV7-2; 8 bases fit TRBD2. There are 16 residues in the CDR3. The germline V gene encodes CDR1 SGHTA and CDR2 FQGNSA. With V trimmed by 4 bases and J by 1 base, 7 bases remained unmatched.

The chain is built from TRBV9 and TRBJ1-2; possible D gene TRBD1, 5 bases. Trimming pared 4 bases from V and 0 bases from J, leaving 13 bases between. This CDR3 has 15 amino acids. Germline-derived CDR1 and CDR2 are SGDLS and YYNGEE. The CDR3 DNA reads TGTGCCAGCAGCCCAAAGACAGACTCTAACTATGGCTACACCTTC. Translated, it gives CASSPKTDSNYGYTF. The full variable domain, rest sourced from reference TRBV9 and TRBJ1-2, is DSGVTQTPKHLITATGQRVTLRCSPRSGDLSVYWYQQSLDQGLQFLIQYYNGEERAKGNILERFSAQQFPDLHSELNLSSLELGDSALYFCASSPKTDSNYGYTFGSGTRLTVV.

V and J are TRBV18 and TRBJ2-1, with 8 bases fitting TRBD2. CDR3 length equals 10 residues. J was trimmed by 8 bases and V by 11 bases; bases with no gene match: 2. Germline V gene sequence: CDR1 KGHSH, CDR2 LQKENI. CDR3 nucleotide sequence: TGTGCCCCTAGCGGGCATGAGCAGTTCTTC. Translation: CAPSGHEQFF.

The genes are TRBV11-3 and TRBJ1-2; D might be TRBD1 (5 bases). Trimming stripped 2 bases from V and 6 bases from J, with 13 bases between. Germline lookup yields CDR1 SGHNT and CDR2 YENEEA. The CDR3 spans 14 residues. The CDR3 loop is CASSLNSGGDGYTF. The CDR3 DNA reads TGTGCCAGCAGCTTAAACTCTGGAGGGGATGGCTACACCTTC.

This clone has a single count. This chain uses TRBV15 with TRBJ1-3; tentatively, D is TRBD1 (5 bases). V lost 5 bases, J lost 4 bases, and 24 bases lay in between. This CDR3 has 18 amino acids. From germline, CDR1 is LNHNV and CDR2 YYDKDF (reference sequence). The CDR3 DNA follows: TGTGCCACCAGCTCAGGGAACGAGGGACCCCTAGCGGGAAACACCATATATTTT. It codes for CATSSGNEGPLAGNTIYF.

This chain joins TRBV5-1 and TRBJ2-1, with TRBD2 as a possible D gene (6 bases). The V and J ends lost 4 bases and 4 bases respectively, with 15 bases between them. This CDR3 has 15 residues. Germline CDR1 is SGHRS and CDR2 is YFSETQ. CDR3 sequence (DNA): TGCGCCAGCAGCATTGGCGGGACTGAATACAATGAGCAGTTCTTC. Translated, it gives CASSIGGTEYNEQFF. Drawing the rest from reference TRBV5-1 and TRBJ2-1, the complete variable domain is KAGVTQTPRYLIKTRGQQVTLSCSPISGHRSVSWYQQTPGQGLQFLFEYFSETQRNKGNFPGRFSGRQFSNSRSEMNVSTLELGDSALYLCASSIGGTEYNEQFFGPGTRLTVL.

V usage is TRBV18 and J usage is TRBJ2-2; D is ambiguous. Germline lookup yields CDR1 KGHSH and CDR2 LQKENI. Trimming removed 3 bases at V and 2 bases at J, with 10 bases between. The CDR3 runs 15 residues. The CDR3 nucleotides are TGTGCCAGCTCACCCTACGAGCCTAACACCGGGGAGCTGTTTTTT. Its translation: CASSPYEPNTGELFF. Full variable domain (outside the CDR3, taken from reference TRBV18 and TRBJ2-2): NAGVMQNPRHLVRRRGQEARLRCSPMKGHSHVYWYRQLPEEGLKFMVYLQKENIIDESGMPKERFSAEFPKEGPSILRIQQVVRGDSAAYFCASSPYEPNTGELFFGEGSRLTVL.

The chain recombines TRBV25-1 with TRBJ1-4; D may be TRBD1 (6 bases). Germline CDR1 is MGHDK and CDR2 is SYGVNS. This CDR3 is 12 amino acids long. V lost 7 bases, J lost 10 bases, and 13 bases lay in between. CDR3 amino acids: CASKGGGGKLFF. CDR3 nucleotide sequence: TGTGCCAGCAAAGGGGGGGGTGGAAAACTGTTTTTT.

The chain uses TRBV18 and TRBJ1-2, with 7 bases fitting TRBD1. The CDR3 runs to 14 residues. The ends lost 3 bases at V and 3 bases at J; junction bases unmatched: 4. Germline CDR1 and CDR2: KGHSH and LQKENI. As DNA, the CDR3 is TGTGCCAGCTCACCGGACAGGAACCACTATGGCTACACCTTC. It encodes CASSPDRNHYGYTF.

The V call is TRBV6-2 or TRBV6-3, the J call TRBJ1-1, with 7 bases lining up with TRBD1. After removal of 2 bases from V and 3 bases from J, the junction contained 3 bases not matched to a gene. The CDR3 is 14 amino acids. Germline lookup yields CDR1 MNHEY and CDR2 SVGEGT. CDR3 in DNA: TGTGCCAGCAGTTACGACAGGGCGCACACTGAAGCTTTCTTT. It is translated as CASSYDRAHTEAFF.

This chain links TRBV6-5 with TRBJ1-2; 9 nucleotides align to TRBD1. The junction had 10 bases not matched to a gene; V was cut back by 4 bases and J by 4 bases. This CDR3 is built from 16 residues. CDR1 is MNHEY and CDR2 is SVGAGI in the germline V gene. CDR3 sequence reads: CASSSPSDRGGYGYTF. In DNA form, the CDR3 reads TGTGCCAGCAGTTCCCCCTCGGACAGGGGAGGCTATGGCTACACCTTC.